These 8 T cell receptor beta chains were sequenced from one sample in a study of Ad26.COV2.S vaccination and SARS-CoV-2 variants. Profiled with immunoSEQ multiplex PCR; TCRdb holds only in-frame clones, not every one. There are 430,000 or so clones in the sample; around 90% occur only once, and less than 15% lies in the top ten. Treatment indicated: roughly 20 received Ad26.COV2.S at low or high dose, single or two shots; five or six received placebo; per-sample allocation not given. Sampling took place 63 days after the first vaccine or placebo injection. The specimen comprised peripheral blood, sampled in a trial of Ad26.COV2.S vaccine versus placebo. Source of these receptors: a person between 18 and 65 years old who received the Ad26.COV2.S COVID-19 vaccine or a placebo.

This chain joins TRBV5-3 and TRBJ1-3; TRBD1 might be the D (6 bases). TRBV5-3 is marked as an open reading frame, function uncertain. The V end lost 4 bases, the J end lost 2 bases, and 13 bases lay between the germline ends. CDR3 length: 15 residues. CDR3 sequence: CARSGATGPGNTIYF. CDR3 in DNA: TGTGCCAGAAGCGGCGCGACAGGTCCTGGAAACACCATATATTTT.

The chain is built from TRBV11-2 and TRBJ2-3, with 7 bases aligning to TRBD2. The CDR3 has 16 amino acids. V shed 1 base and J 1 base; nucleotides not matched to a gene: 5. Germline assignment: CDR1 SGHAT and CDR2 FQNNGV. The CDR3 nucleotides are TGTGCCAGCAGCTTAGGAGCGGGACTACGCACAGATACGCAGTATTTT. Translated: CASSLGAGLRTDTQYF.

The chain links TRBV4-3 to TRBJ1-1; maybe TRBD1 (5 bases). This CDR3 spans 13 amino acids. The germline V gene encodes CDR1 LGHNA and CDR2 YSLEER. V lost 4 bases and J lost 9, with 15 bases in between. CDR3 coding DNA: TGCGCCAGCAGCCGCCCTCCGGGACCCCAAGCTTTCTTT. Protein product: CASSRPPGPQAFF.

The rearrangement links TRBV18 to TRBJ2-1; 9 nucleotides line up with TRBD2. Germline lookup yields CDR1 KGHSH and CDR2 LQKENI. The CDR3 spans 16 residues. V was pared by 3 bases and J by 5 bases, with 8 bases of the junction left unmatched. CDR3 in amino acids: CASSPALREGDNEQFF. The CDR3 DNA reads TGTGCCAGCTCACCCGCTCTGCGGGAGGGGGACAATGAGCAGTTCTTC.

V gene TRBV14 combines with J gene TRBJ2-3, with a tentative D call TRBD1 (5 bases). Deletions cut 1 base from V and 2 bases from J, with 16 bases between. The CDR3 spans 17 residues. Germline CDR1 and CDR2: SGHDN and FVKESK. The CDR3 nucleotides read TGTGCCAGCAGCCAAGGGACATTTTTATGGGACACAGATACGCAGTATTTT. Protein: CASSQGTFLWDTDTQYF.

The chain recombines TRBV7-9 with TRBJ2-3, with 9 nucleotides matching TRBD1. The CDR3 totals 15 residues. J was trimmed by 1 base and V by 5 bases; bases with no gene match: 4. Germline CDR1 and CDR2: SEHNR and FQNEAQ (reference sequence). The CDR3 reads CASSGQGTRTDTQYF. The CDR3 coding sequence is TGTGCCAGCAGCGGACAGGGGACCCGCACAGATACGCAGTATTTT.

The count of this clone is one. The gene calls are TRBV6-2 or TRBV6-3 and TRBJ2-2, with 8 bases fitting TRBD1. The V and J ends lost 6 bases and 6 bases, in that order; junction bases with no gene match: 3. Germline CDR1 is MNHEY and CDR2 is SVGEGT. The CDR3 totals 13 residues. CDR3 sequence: CASSRTGSGELFF. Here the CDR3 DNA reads TGTGCCAGCAGCCGGACAGGGTCCGGGGAGCTGTTTTTT.

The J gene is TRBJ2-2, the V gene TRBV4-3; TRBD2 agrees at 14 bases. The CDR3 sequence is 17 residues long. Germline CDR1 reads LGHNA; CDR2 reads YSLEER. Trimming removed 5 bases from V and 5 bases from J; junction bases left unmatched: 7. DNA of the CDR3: TGCGCCAGCAGCATATCCGGGACTAGCGGGAGTACCGGGGAGCTGTTTTTT. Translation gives CASSISGTSGSTGELFF.